The rows below give T cell receptor beta chains drawn from one sample of a study of blood T cell repertoires in COVID-19. TCRdb's copy holds only in-frame clones and misses some; the assay was immunoSEQ multiplex PCR. The data contain about 65,000 clones, over 85% of them singletons. What was sequenced was peripheral blood. The receptors shown here come from a man in his 70s with active COVID-19. Both conserved end residues are part of each CDR3. A D gene is named only where the DNA matches it firmly. A clone size is listed for some rows: how often the clone was seen (once, few, many), or a class if it is expanded.

V gene	clone size	D gene	J gene	CDR3 DNA	CDR3 protein
TRBV18	NA	NA	TRBJ2-4	TGTGCCAGCTCACCAGCCCCTACAAACATTCAGTACTTC	CASSPAPTNIQYF
TRBV7-2	NA	TRBD2	TRBJ2-2	TGTGCCAGCAGCTTAGACGGGGGGACTCACACCGGGGAGCTGTTTTTT	CASSLDGGTHTGELFF
TRBV19	once	NA	TRBJ2-7	TGTGCCAGTAGTACCCACCCCGGCAGGACCTACGAGCAGTACTTC	CASSTHPGRTYEQYF
TRBV9	NA	TRBD1	TRBJ2-1	TGTGCCAGCAGCGAGGACAGGGGGGCGGGTAATGAGCAGTTCTTC	CASSEDRGAGNEQFF
TRBV6-1	NA	NA	TRBJ1-2	TGTGCCAGCAGTGAGGGGGGGGCCCTACTAGCTAACTATGGCTACACCTTC	CASSEGGALLANYGYTF
TRBV3-1/TRBV3-2	NA	NA	TRBJ1-2	TGTGCCAGCAGCCAACAGGGACTTAACTATGGCTACACCTTC	CASSQQGLNYGYTF
TRBV6-5	NA	TRBD1	TRBJ1-4	TGTGCCAGCATTTCAGGGGGCGTATCTAATGAAAAACTGTTTTTT	CASISGGVSNEKLFF
TRBV3-1/TRBV3-2	NA	NA	TRBJ2-3	TGTGCCAGCAGCTCTTGGCCAGATACGCAGTATTTT	CASSSWPDTQYF
TRBV6-2/TRBV6-3	NA	TRBD2	TRBJ2-5	TGTGCCAGCAGTCCCCTAGGTAGCGGGGTTCAGTACTTC	CASSPLGSGVQYF
TRBV5-1	NA	TRBD1	TRBJ1-3	TGCGCCAGCAGCTTGTCAGGGGGTGGAAACACCATATATTTT	CASSLSGGGNTIYF
TRBV20-1	once	NA	TRBJ2-6	TGCAGTGCCGCTGGGGCCAACGTCCTGACTTTC	CSAAGANVLTF
TRBV18	NA	TRBD2	TRBJ2-3	TGTGCCAGCTCACCGCCCGTTAGTCTAGCGGGAAGGACAGATACGCAGTATTTT	CASSPPVSLAGRTDTQYF
TRBV4-1	NA	NA	TRBJ1-1	TGCGCCAGCAGCCTCGAGCGATGGGCTGAAGCTTTCTTT	CASSLERWAEAFF
TRBV5-5	NA	NA	TRBJ2-2	TGTGCCAGCAGCTTGCCCCCGGCAGGCCCGAACACCGGGGAGCTGTTTTTT	CASSLPPAGPNTGELFF
TRBV11-2	NA	TRBD1	TRBJ2-5	TGTGCCAGCAGCCCCGCGTTGGGAACAGGGGGCGTGGAGACCCAGTACTTC	CASSPALGTGGVETQYF
TRBV7-9	NA	NA	TRBJ1-4	TGTGCCAGCAGCTTAGAACTCAGCGGTAATGAAAAACTGTTTTTT	CASSLELSGNEKLFF
TRBV24-1	NA	NA	TRBJ2-3	TGTGCCACCAGTGACACAGACGGGACACCAGATACGCAGTATTTT	CATSDTDGTPDTQYF
TRBV3-1/TRBV3-2	NA	TRBD1	TRBJ2-2	TGTGCCAGCAGCCCAGGGGGCCTCGGGGAGCTGTTTTTT	CASSPGGLGELFF
TRBV6-6	NA	TRBD1	TRBJ1-2	TGTGCCAGTACGGGGGACAGGTGGGCTGGCTACACCTTC	CASTGDRWAGYTF
TRBV7-9	NA	TRBD1	TRBJ1-6	TGTGCCAGCAAATCCCCGGCGGCAGGGGGTTCACCCCTCCACTTT	CASKSPAAGGSPLHF
TRBV5-4	NA	NA	TRBJ1-4	TGTGCCAGCAGCCCCTCACTCGCGGGGTCCACTAATGAAAAACTGTTTTTT	CASSPSLAGSTNEKLFF
TRBV5-5	NA	NA	TRBJ2-3	TGTGCCAGCAGCTTGGGAGCGGCAACAGATACGCAGTATTTT	CASSLGAATDTQYF
TRBV7-9	NA	TRBD2	TRBJ2-3	TGTGCCAGCAGCTTAGTAGGGACTACGCGCACAGATACGCAGTATTTT	CASSLVGTTRTDTQYF
TRBV7-8	NA	TRBD2	TRBJ2-1	TGTGCCAGCAGCTTAGCGGGGACTAGCGGGGATGGGGTCTTC	CASSLAGTSGDGVF
TRBV5-1	once	NA	TRBJ2-2	TGCGCCAGCAGCCTGGTAGGGGTCACCGGGGAGCTGTTTTTT	CASSLVGVTGELFF
TRBV5-1	NA	NA	TRBJ1-2	TGCGCCAGCAGCTTGGGGACGGGATCGATCGTGGGCTACACCTTC	CASSLGTGSIVGYTF
TRBV18	NA	NA	TRBJ2-7	TGTGCCAGCTCACCAGAGGGTTTTAACGAGCAGTACTTC	CASSPEGFNEQYF
TRBV12-1	NA	NA	TRBJ2-3	TGTGCCGACTTTCTTAGAGAGGGTTCGGTCCCAGATACGCAGTATTTT	CADFLREGSVPDTQYF
TRBV11-2	NA	NA	TRBJ2-7	TGTGCCAGCAGCTTCACAGGGAGTAACTACGAGCAGTACTTC	CASSFTGSNYEQYF
TRBV6-2/TRBV6-3	few	TRBD1	TRBJ1-5	TGTGCCAGCAGTTACACCGGGACAGGGGCTTCTCAGCCCCAGCATTTT	CASSYTGTGASQPQHF
TRBV11-3	NA	TRBD1	TRBJ2-2	TGTGCCAGCAGCTTAGGGACAGGGGGCACCGGGGAGCTGTTTTTT	CASSLGTGGTGELFF
TRBV4-2	NA	TRBD1	TRBJ1-5	TGTGCCAGCAGCCAGCTGGACAGGGGGGGCAATCAGCCCCAGCATTTT	CASSQLDRGGNQPQHF
TRBV19	NA	TRBD1	TRBJ2-1	TGTGCCAGTAGTATGGGACAGGCGCAAACCTACAATGAGCAGTTCTTC	CASSMGQAQTYNEQFF
TRBV5-6	NA	NA	TRBJ2-4	TGTGCCAGCAGCTTGTACCAGTGGGGAGGAGACATTCAGTACTTC	CASSLYQWGGDIQYF
TRBV11-3	NA	TRBD1	TRBJ2-1	TGTGCCAGCAGCTACACAGGGGGGATAAATGAGCAGTTCTTC	CASSYTGGINEQFF
TRBV6-6	NA	NA	TRBJ1-1	TGTGCCAGCAATCCCCAGGGATTCACTGAAGCTTTCTTT	CASNPQGFTEAFF
TRBV29-1	NA	NA	TRBJ2-3	TGCAGCGTCAAGAGGGCGGGGAGCCGGGTCGATACGCAGTATTTT	CSVKRAGSRVDTQYF